A selection of T cell receptor beta chains follows, all from one sample in a study of OX40 agonist ivuxolimab in advanced cancers. Only in-frame clones appear in the TCRdb table, and some are missing; sequencing was by immunoSEQ multiplex PCR. Among some 54,000 clones, roughly 82% were seen once, and the ten largest hold 5% to 7.5%. This sample comprised CD4+ or CD8+ T cells sorted from blood, obtained in a trial of the OX40 agonist ivuxolimab. These receptors all come from an adult with an advanced solid tumor such as melanoma, head and neck, liver or kidney cancer. CDR3s include the opening cysteine and the closing phenylalanine or tryptophan. The D gene is left open where the match is weak. Where a row states a size, it is once, few, many or the class of an expanded clone; other rows omit it.

TRBV5-4	NA	NA	TRBJ1-1	CASSLDGRPTEAFF	TGTGCCAGCAGCTTGGATGGGAGGCCCACTGAAGCTTTCTTT
TRBV7-2	NA	NA	TRBJ2-1	CASSQRGGNNEQFF	TGTGCCAGCAGCCAAAGGGGCGGTAACAATGAGCAGTTCTTC
TRBV30	TRBD1	few	TRBJ1-5	CAWSEGGYRNQPQHF	TGTGCCTGGAGTGAAGGGGGCTATCGCAATCAGCCCCAGCATTTT
TRBV5-1	NA	NA	TRBJ1-1	CASSETPGPSFMNTEAFF	TGCGCCAGCAGCGAAACCCCGGGACCTTCTTTTATGAACACTGAAGCTTTCTTT
TRBV6-5	NA	NA	TRBJ1-1	CASSELNREAFF	TGTGCCAGCAGTGAATTGAACAGGGAAGCTTTCTTT
TRBV5-1	NA	NA	TRBJ2-5	CASSLDPSDWETQYF	TGCGCCAGCAGCTTGGATCCTAGCGACTGGGAGACCCAGTACTTC
TRBV11-2	TRBD2	NA	TRBJ2-2	CASSLGTSNGVAGELFF	TGTGCCAGCAGCTTAGGGACTAGCAACGGAGTAGCCGGGGAGCTGTTTTTT
TRBV7-2	NA	NA	TRBJ1-5	CASSPQGNQPQHF	TGTGCCAGCAGCCCTCAGGGGAATCAGCCCCAGCATTTT
TRBV9	NA	NA	TRBJ1-4	CASSVSGVNEKLFF	TGTGCCAGCAGCGTCTCAGGGGTTAATGAAAAACTGTTTTTT
TRBV7-9	NA	few	TRBJ2-7	CASSPPRGVNDEQYF	TGTGCCAGCAGCCCCCCGCGCGGGGTTAACGACGAGCAGTACTTC
TRBV30	TRBD2	NA	TRBJ2-2	CAWSSGGTSGSTGELFF	TGTGCCTGGAGTAGCGGGGGGACTAGCGGGAGTACCGGGGAGCTGTTTTTT
TRBV19	NA	NA	TRBJ1-1	CASSPLRILAGPTEAFF	TGTGCCAGTAGTCCCCTTCGAATCTTAGCGGGACCCACTGAAGCTTTCTTT
TRBV7-2	NA	NA	TRBJ2-1	CASSLVWDANEQFF	TGTGCCAGCAGCTTAGTATGGGACGCCAATGAGCAGTTCTTC
TRBV27	NA	NA	TRBJ1-1	CASSLTGLNTEAFF	TGTGCCAGCAGTCTCACAGGGTTGAACACTGAAGCTTTCTTT
TRBV4-3	NA	NA	TRBJ1-6	CASSQDGRGGAGSPLHF	TGCGCCAGCAGCCAAGATGGTAGGGGAGGGGCGGGCTCACCCCTCCACTTT
TRBV5-1	TRBD1	NA	TRBJ2-2	CASHGTVNTGELFF	TGCGCCAGCCATGGGACAGTGAACACCGGGGAGCTGTTTTTT
TRBV7-2	NA	NA	TRBJ1-6	CASSEQGGSPLHF	TGTGCCAGCAGCGAACAGGGTGGATCACCCCTCCACTTT
TRBV2	NA	NA	TRBJ1-5	CASSGQTMNQPQHF	TGTGCCAGCAGTGGGCAGACTATGAATCAGCCCCAGCATTTT
TRBV29-1	NA	once	TRBJ2-1	CSVARSSYNEQFF	TGCAGCGTTGCGAGGAGCTCCTACAATGAGCAGTTCTTC
TRBV9	NA	NA	TRBJ1-6	CASSVEYNSPLHF	TGTGCCAGCAGCGTAGAGTATAATTCACCCCTCCACTTT
TRBV7-9	NA	few	TRBJ2-3	CASSLEIGVTDTQYF	TGTGCCAGCAGCTTAGAAATAGGGGTCACAGATACGCAGTATTTT
TRBV18	TRBD1	once	TRBJ2-7	CASSPQKGTALAEQYF	TGTGCCAGCTCACCGCAAAAGGGGACAGCCCTCGCGGAGCAGTACTTC
TRBV7-2	NA	NA	TRBJ2-2	CASSSDNTGELFF	TGTGCCAGCAGCTCCGACAACACCGGGGAGCTGTTTTTT
TRBV5-1	TRBD1	NA	TRBJ1-3	CASSLGGTGGRGNTIYF	TGCGCCAGCAGCTTGGGTGGTACAGGGGGCCGCGGAAACACCATATATTTT
TRBV28	NA	NA	TRBJ2-6	CASNPFSGANVLTF	TGTGCCAGCAATCCTTTCTCTGGGGCCAACGTCCTGACTTTC
TRBV5-4	NA	NA	TRBJ2-5	CASSVKGYQETQYF	TGTGCCAGCAGCGTCAAGGGGTACCAAGAGACCCAGTACTTC
TRBV2	TRBD1	NA	TRBJ2-7	CASSPQGQEQYF	TGTGCCAGCAGCCCACAGGGGCAGGAGCAGTACTTC
TRBV29-1	TRBD2	NA	TRBJ2-1	CSFRGGETYNEQFF	TGCAGTTTCCGGGGGGGAGAGACCTACAATGAGCAGTTCTTC
TRBV9	TRBD2	once	TRBJ2-1	CASSGSGLAGGFNEQFF	TGTGCCAGCAGCGGCTCGGGACTAGCGGGAGGCTTTAATGAGCAGTTCTTC
TRBV25-1	TRBD1	once	TRBJ1-1	CASSAPGQGAPEAFF	TGTGCCAGCAGTGCGCCGGGACAGGGTGCCCCTGAAGCTTTCTTT
TRBV2	NA	NA	TRBJ2-2	CASSWASNTGELFF	TGTGCCAGCAGTTGGGCGTCGAACACCGGGGAGCTGTTTTTT
TRBV27	TRBD1	NA	TRBJ1-2	CASSRTGGYGYTF	TGTGCCAGCAGCAGGACAGGGGGCTATGGCTACACCTTC
TRBV9	NA	NA	TRBJ2-3	CASSVAGSTDTQYF	TGTGCCAGCAGCGTAGCGGGAAGCACAGATACGCAGTATTTT
TRBV5-5	NA	NA	TRBJ1-1	CASSLLSGGVNTEAFF	TGTGCCAGCAGCTTGCTTTCGGGTGGGGTGAACACTGAAGCTTTCTTT
TRBV19	TRBD2	NA	TRBJ2-1	CARRGTSGFYNEQFF	TGTGCCAGAAGGGGGACTAGCGGGTTCTACAATGAGCAGTTCTTC
TRBV28	TRBD1	few	TRBJ1-2	CAILKTGGEFYGYTF	TGTGCCATCTTAAAGACAGGGGGCGAGTTCTATGGCTACACCTTC
TRBV10-3	NA	few	TRBJ2-7	CAISERTEAYEQYF	TGTGCCATCAGTGAAAGGACAGAAGCCTACGAGCAGTACTTC
TRBV18	TRBD1	many	TRBJ2-7	CASSPRTGPESEQYF	TGTGCCAGCTCACCTCGGACAGGGCCCGAGAGCGAGCAGTACTTC
TRBV18	TRBD2	NA	TRBJ2-1	CASSPPSLAGYSEQFF	TGTGCCAGCTCACCACCGTCTCTAGCGGGGTACAGTGAGCAGTTCTTC
TRBV15	NA	NA	TRBJ2-5	CATSRSQIIGETQYF	TGTGCCACCAGCAGATCCCAGATAATCGGGGAGACCCAGTACTTC
TRBV21-1	NA	NA	TRBJ2-3	CASSKEKRHTQYF	TGTGCCAGCAGCAAAGAGAAAAGGCATACGCAGTATTTT
TRBV4-1	NA	NA	TRBJ2-1	CASSQDDGTYNEQFF	TGCGCCAGCAGCCAAGATGACGGGACCTACAATGAGCAGTTCTTC
TRBV5-4	NA	NA	TRBJ2-6	CAIEGGSGANVLTF	TGTGCCATCGAGGGGGGGTCAGGGGCCAACGTCCTGACTTTC
TRBV7-9	TRBD1	NA	TRBJ2-5	CASSTARGETQYF	TGTGCCAGCAGCACCGCCAGGGGGGAGACCCAGTACTTC
TRBV18	TRBD1	NA	TRBJ1-1	CASSPDRDEAFF	TGTGCCAGCTCCCCGGACAGGGATGAAGCTTTCTTT
TRBV18	TRBD1	NA	TRBJ1-1	CASSQLDRGAEAFF	TGTGCCAGCTCACAGCTGGACAGGGGGGCTGAAGCTTTCTTT
TRBV10-3	NA	NA	TRBJ2-7	CAISENAGAGYEQYF	TGTGCCATCAGTGAAAATGCAGGTGCTGGCTACGAGCAGTACTTC
TRBV5-5	NA	NA	TRBJ2-2	CASSLTTSGELFF	TGTGCCAGCAGCTTGACTACATCCGGGGAGCTGTTTTTT
TRBV7-6	NA	NA	TRBJ2-1	CASSLAKGPYNEQFF	TGTGCCAGCAGCTTAGCGAAAGGACCCTACAATGAGCAGTTCTTC
TRBV5-1	NA	NA	TRBJ2-2	CASSLVPRVELFF	TGCGCCAGCAGCTTGGTACCCAGGGTAGAGCTGTTTTTT
TRBV11-2	NA	NA	TRBJ1-2	CASSLESGRVINYGYTF	TGTGCCAGCAGCTTAGAATCAGGGAGGGTGATCAACTATGGCTACACCTTC
TRBV11-3	NA	NA	TRBJ2-3	CASSLGRADTQYF	TGTGCCAGCAGCTTGGGGCGGGCAGATACGCAGTATTTT
TRBV7-8	TRBD2	NA	TRBJ2-7	CASNRRPGTSGSSYEQYF	TGTGCCAGCAACCGGAGACCCGGGACTAGCGGGAGCTCCTACGAGCAGTACTTC
TRBV6-1	TRBD2	NA	TRBJ2-7	CASRGRLAGSHEQYF	TGTGCCAGCAGGGGAAGACTAGCGGGTTCCCACGAGCAGTACTTC
TRBV4-1	TRBD2	NA	TRBJ2-5	CASSQASLAGGPSETQYF	TGCGCCAGCAGCCAAGCCTCCCTAGCGGGGGGGCCTTCAGAGACCCAGTACTTC